The 14 T cell receptor beta chains below come from one sample, sequenced in a study of STAT3 mutations in large granular lymphocyte leukemia. Antigen specificity for these receptors is unknown. Notes on the study in general: Every T-cell large granular lymphocyte leukemia patient had at least one immunodominant TCR beta clonotype.

The protocol was immunoSEQ multiplex PCR, while the TCRdb copy is restricted to in-frame clones and leaves out a portion. The sample carries about 4,400 clones, about four fifths recorded once. Material: peripheral blood mononuclear cells. These receptors came from a man in his forties or fifties with T-cell large granular lymphocyte leukemia. Some clones in this sample may be carry-over from other donors' samples.

The J gene is TRBJ1-1, the V gene TRBV20-1; D remains unclear. Germline V gene data show CDR1 as DFQATT and CDR2 as SNEGSKA (reference sequence). Trimming took off 6 bases at V and 3 bases at J, with 8 bases between the two ends. The CDR3 is 11 residues long. The CDR3 is CSARSDTEAFF. The CDR3 coding sequence is TGCAGTGCACGTTCGGACACTGAAGCTTTCTTT.

This chain connects TRBV29-1 to TRBJ1-2; 8 bases are shared with TRBD1. The germline V gene encodes CDR1 SQVTM and CDR2 ANQGSEA. The CDR3 covers 14 residues. V was clipped by 1 base and J by 8 bases; unmatched bases: 9. The CDR3 DNA reads TGCAGCGTTGAAGGCAGGGGGCCGGTGCGAGGCTACACCTTC. This sequence encodes CSVEGRGPVRGYTF.

The chain combines TRBV29-1 with TRBJ2-7; tentatively, D is TRBD2 (6 bases). CDR3 length: 13 amino acids. Germline CDR1 reads SQVTM; CDR2 reads ANQGSEA. V lost 4 bases and J 7 bases, leaving 17 bases between the germline ends. The CDR3 DNA reads as TGCAGCGTTGTGGAGGGTTCGTTGGGAGAGCAGTACTTC. This sequence encodes CSVVEGSLGEQYF.

V and J are TRBV5-1 and TRBJ1-2; tentative D call: TRBD1 (5 bases). Germline V lookup: CDR1 SGHRS, CDR2 YFSETQ. The CDR3 is 14 residues long. V lost 3 bases to trimming and J lost 4 bases, with 13 bases between them. The CDR3 DNA reads as TGCGCCAGCAGCTCCGCCGGGGCCGGCTATGGCTACACCTTC. Protein product: CASSSAGAGYGYTF.

The chain couples TRBV27 to TRBJ1-2; 7 positions agree with TRBD1. J lost 6 bases, V lost 2 bases, and 3 bases had no gene match. The CDR3 is 13 amino acids. Per germline, CDR1 MNHEY and CDR2 SMNVEV (reference sequence). In DNA form, the CDR3 reads TGTGCCAGCAGTTTAACAGGGGTCCATGGCTACACCTTC. This gives the protein CASSLTGVHGYTF.

CDR3 sequence reads: CASSLIAREQYF. The DNA of the CDR3 is TGTGCCAGCAGCTTAATTGCGCGGGAGCAGTACTTC. This chain joins TRBV7-9 and TRBJ2-7, with no clear D. Trimming removed 2 bases from V and 7 bases from J, with 9 bases in between. This CDR3 contains 12 residues. Germline lookup yields CDR1 SEHNR and CDR2 FQNEAQ (reference sequence).

The chain recombines TRBV18 with TRBJ1-2, with D maybe TRBD1 (5 bases). From germline, CDR1 is KGHSH and CDR2 LQKENI. V lost 3 bases to trimming and J lost 10 bases, with 15 bases between them. This CDR3 spans 13 amino acids. This CDR3 reads CASSPGEAFDYTF. The CDR3 DNA sequence: TGTGCCAGCTCACCGGGGGAAGCCTTTGACTACACCTTC.

With respect to this clone: This CDR3 is also generated by other DNA sequences in the sample. The J gene is TRBJ1-1, the V gene TRBV5-1; 10 bases are a match to TRBD1. J lost 4 bases, V lost 2 bases, and 2 bases had no gene match. This CDR3 has 14 residues. Per germline, CDR1 SGHRS and CDR2 YFSETQ. The CDR3 DNA is TGCGCCAGCAGCTTACGGACAGGGGGCACTGAAGCTTTCTTT. This translates into CASSLRTGGTEAFF.

This sequence joins TRBV15 and TRBJ1-5; no firm D call. Trimming stripped 1 base from V and 0 bases from J, with 16 bases between. This CDR3 spans 18 amino acids. From germline, CDR1 is LNHNV and CDR2 YYDKDF (reference sequence). The CDR3 bases are TGTGCCACCAGCAGAGTCCCAAGGAGCGTCGATAGCAATCAGCCCCAGCATTTT. This encodes CATSRVPRSVDSNQPQHF.

The gene calls are TRBV29-1 and TRBJ1-4; TRBD1 matches at 7 bases. The CDR3 runs 13 residues. Losses at the gene ends were 7 bases for V and 8 bases for J; bases not matched to a gene: 10. Germline CDR1 reads SQVTM; CDR2 reads ANQGSEA. Here the CDR3 reads CSAGGGGGEKLFF. The CDR3 DNA is TGCAGCGCCGGAGGGGGCGGGGGAGAAAAACTGTTTTTT.

This chain joins TRBV5-1 and TRBJ2-3; no clear D gene. The CDR3 has 13 amino acids. Germline loops: CDR1 SGHRS, CDR2 YFSETQ. Trimming removed 2 bases at V and 5 bases at J, with 9 bases between. This CDR3 reads CASSLMEKDTQYF. The CDR3 DNA is TGCGCCAGCAGCTTAATGGAAAAAGATACGCAGTATTTT.

The V and J genes are TRBV18 and TRBJ2-7; the match to TRBD2 covers 7 bases. Trimming took 6 bases from V and 3 from J; bases not matched to a gene: 5. The V gene's germline CDR1 is KGHSH and CDR2 LQKENI. The CDR3 sequence is 13 residues long. The CDR3 nucleotides read TGTGCCAGCTCCCCCGGGGGGAACTACGAGCAGTACTTC. Amino acids: CASSPGGNYEQYF.

The gene calls are TRBV2 and TRBJ1-2; no reliable D call. The CDR3 loop spans 13 amino acids. CDR1 is SNHLY, CDR2 FYNNEI, per germline. Trimming stripped 3 bases from V and 4 bases from J, with 9 bases between. CDR3 sequence reads: CASSDNGIYGYTF. The CDR3 DNA reads as TGTGCCAGCAGTGACAACGGCATCTATGGCTACACCTTC.

The rearrangement uses TRBV29-1 and TRBJ2-3, with TRBD1 matching 9 bases. The germline V gene encodes CDR1 SQVTM and CDR2 ANQGSEA. This CDR3 contains 16 residues. Unmatched junction bases numbered 10, after V lost 1 base and J lost 5 bases. CDR3 sequence: CSVEVGQGFYGDTQYF. CDR3 bases: TGCAGCGTTGAAGTGGGACAGGGCTTTTACGGAGATACGCAGTATTTT.